The 5 T cell receptor beta chains listed next were all sequenced from one sample in a study of blood T cell repertoires in COVID-19. The data were produced by immunoSEQ multiplex PCR, yet TCRdb's version contains in-frame clones alone and is incomplete. Seen here are 400,000 or so clones, approximately 90% observed once, and the top ten hold 0.7% to 0.85%. The sequencing sample was made of peripheral blood. Receptor source: a man aged 18 to 29 with COVID-19, enrolled during active disease.

CDR3 region: CASSLDQGGTNEKLFF. CDR3 bases: TGCGCCAGCAGCTTGGACCAAGGGGGAACTAATGAAAAACTGTTTTTT. The J gene is TRBJ1-4, the V gene TRBV5-1, with D possibly matching TRBD1 (6 bases). The ends were cut back, 0 bases at V and 1 base at J, with 10 bases in the middle. Germline lookup yields CDR1 SGHRS and CDR2 YFSETQ. The CDR3 is 16 amino acids.

The chain joins TRBV25-1 to TRBJ1-4; 7 bases agree with TRBD1. Germline V CDR1 and CDR2: MGHDK, SYGVNS. The J segment lost 3 bases and the V segment lost 1 base, leaving 5 bases of the junction unmatched. This CDR3 spans 16 amino acids. The CDR3 DNA reads as TGTGCCAGCAGTGAATCCAGGGGGATTGCTAATGAAAAACTGTTTTTT. This encodes CASSESRGIANEKLFF. Variable domain in full (rest from reference TRBV25-1 and TRBJ1-4): EADIYQTPRYLVIGTGKKITLECSQTMGHDKMYWYQQDPGMELHLIHYSYGVNSTEKGDLSSESTVSRIRTEHFPLTLESARPSHTSQYLCASSESRGIANEKLFFGSGTQLSVL.

The genes are TRBV2 and TRBJ1-2; 7 bases fit TRBD1. V lost 6 bases, J lost 0 bases, and 4 bases stayed unmatched. The CDR3 contains 14 residues. Germline lookup yields CDR1 SNHLY and CDR2 FYNNEI. This CDR3 is CASRGGQSNYGYTF. The CDR3 region has the DNA TGTGCCAGCAGGGGGGGACAGTCTAACTATGGCTACACCTTC.

The chain's CDR3 is CASSFGLAGNNEQFF. CDR3 nucleotides: TGTGCCAGCAGTTTCGGCCTAGCGGGAAACAATGAGCAGTTCTTC. The chain employs TRBV28 and TRBJ2-1, with 9 bases that match TRBD2. CDR1 is MDHEN and CDR2 is SYDVKM in the germline V gene. The CDR3 covers 15 residues. Trimming cost V 3 bases and J 5 bases; bases outside gene matches: 5.

The genes are TRBV7-9 and TRBJ2-3; 15 bases agree with TRBD2. CDR3 size: 21 residues. Per the germline V gene, CDR1 is SEHNR and CDR2 is FQNEAQ (reference sequence). V lost 5 bases, J lost 0 bases, and 15 bases stayed unmatched. In nucleotides, the CDR3 is TGTGCCAGCAGCACCACCGGGACTAGCGGGAGGATTGGGATTAGCACAGATACGCAGTATTTT. Translated: CASSTTGTSGRIGISTDTQYF.